This TCR beta chain was profiled in a study of cytomegalovirus exposure and HLA in healthy donors. Looking at the study overall: The same platform as the approximately 640 first-cohort repertoires was used for the 130 or so validation repertoires, a later analysis reported.

CDR1 SGDLS and CDR2 YYNGEE come from the germline V gene. Trimming took 0 bases from V and 0 from J, leaving 10 bases between them. The CDR3 runs 16 residues. TCRdb keeps only in-frame clones here, not all; method: immunoSEQ multiplex PCR. The table shows 150,000 to 200,000 clones, with 85% occurring only once. Sample: PBMCs. The chain carries TRBV9 and TRBJ2-1; a possible D gene is TRBD2 (5 bases). This sequence originates from a man between 18 and 35 years old in good health and CMV-seropositive. The CDR3 coding sequence is TGTGCCAGCAGCGTAGGCCTTCGGGGCTCCTACAATGAGCAGTTCTTC. Protein sequence: CASSVGLRGSYNEQFF.